This T cell receptor beta chain appears in the sequencing data of a study of shared clonotypes between healthy human individuals. V trimming: 10 bases; J trimming: 4 bases; junction bases outside the gene matches: 4. The length of the CDR3 is 13 residues. Germline V gives CDR1 MNHNS, CDR2 SASEGT. Findings of the study overall: The study sampled only blood, and tissue repertoires likely differ.

Comment on this clone: Antigen unknown. The sample holds other DNA sequences that translate to the same CDR3.

This table comes from immunoSEQ multiplex PCR, and its TCRdb copy is limited to in-frame clones, with some not included. The sample has approximately 2,000,000 clones, 80% to 95% seen once. Naive CD8 cells were CD45RO-negative, positively selected for CCR7, excluding terminally differentiated effector memory CD45RA+ cells. The V call is TRBV6-1, the J call TRBJ2-7; 13 nucleotides agree with TRBD2. Sequencing was performed on naive CD8+ T cells from PBMCs. This clonotype was sampled from a young man in good health. Some clones in this sample may be carry-over from other donors' samples. CDR3 region: CATRTSGSYEQYF. CDR3 nucleotide sequence: TGTGCCACCAGGACTAGCGGGAGTTACGAGCAGTACTTC.